The clone carrying this T cell receptor (beta chain) was counted a few times. The CDR3 runs to 13 residues. The V end lost 3 bases, the J end lost 5 bases, and 11 bases lay between the germline ends. The V gene's germline CDR1 is KGHSH and CDR2 LQKENI. This entry comes from a study of human T cells and chemical hapten exposure. Via MiXCR, TCRdb re-called the RACE reads, giving one row per CDR3 protein. The sample has some 42,000 distinct CDR3 sequences, 9.5% to 10% seen once; the top ten hold 14%. As to time point: patch test 2, 6 weeks after DPC sensitization. The treatment denotes: therapeutic diphenylcyclopropenone sensitization with weekly scalp DPC. Total RNA was isolated from whole blood that had not been fractionated.

This sequence originates from a woman in her 30s with alopecia areata. Some clones in this sample may be carry-over from other donors' samples. V and J are TRBV18 and TRBJ2-7, with TRBD1 as a possible D gene (5 bases). Sequencing was performed on whole blood, taken in connection with sensitization to the hapten diphenylcyclopropenone (DPC). In DNA, the CDR3 is TGTGCCAGCTCACCCGCCAGGGATCACGAGCAGTACTTC. Translating it yields CASSPARDHEQYF.